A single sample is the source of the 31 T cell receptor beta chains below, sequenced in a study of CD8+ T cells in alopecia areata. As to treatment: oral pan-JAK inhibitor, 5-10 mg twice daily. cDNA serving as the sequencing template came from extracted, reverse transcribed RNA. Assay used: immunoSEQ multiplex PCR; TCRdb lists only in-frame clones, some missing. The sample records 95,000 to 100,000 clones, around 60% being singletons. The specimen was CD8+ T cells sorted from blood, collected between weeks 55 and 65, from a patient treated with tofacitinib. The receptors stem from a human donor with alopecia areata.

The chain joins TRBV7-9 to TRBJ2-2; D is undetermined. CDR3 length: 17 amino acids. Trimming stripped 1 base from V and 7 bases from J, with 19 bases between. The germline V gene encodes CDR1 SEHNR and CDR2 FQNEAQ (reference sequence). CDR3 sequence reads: CASSLDSTAKSFGELFF. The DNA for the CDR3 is TGTGCCAGCAGCTTAGATAGCACCGCTAAAAGCTTCGGGGAGCTGTTTTTT.

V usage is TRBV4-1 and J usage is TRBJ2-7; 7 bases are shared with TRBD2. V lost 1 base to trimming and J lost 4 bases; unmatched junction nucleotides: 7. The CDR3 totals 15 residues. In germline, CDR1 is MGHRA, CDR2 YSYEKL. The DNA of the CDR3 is TGCGCCAGCAGCCAAGTAGAATGGGGGGGATACGAGCAGTACTTC. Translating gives CASSQVEWGGYEQYF.

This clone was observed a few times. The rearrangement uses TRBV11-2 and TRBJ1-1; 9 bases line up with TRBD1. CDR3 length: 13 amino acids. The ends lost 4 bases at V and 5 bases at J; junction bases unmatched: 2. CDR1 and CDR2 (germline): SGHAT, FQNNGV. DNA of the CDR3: TGTGCCAGCAGCTGGGACAGGGCGACTGAAGCTTTCTTT. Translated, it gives CASSWDRATEAFF.

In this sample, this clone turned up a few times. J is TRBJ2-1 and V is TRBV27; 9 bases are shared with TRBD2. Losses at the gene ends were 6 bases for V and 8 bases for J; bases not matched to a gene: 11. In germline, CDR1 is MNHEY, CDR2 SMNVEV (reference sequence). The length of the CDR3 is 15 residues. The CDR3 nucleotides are TGTGCCAGCAGCAACCAAAGGACTAGCGCCCATGAGCAGTTCTTC. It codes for CASSNQRTSAHEQFF.

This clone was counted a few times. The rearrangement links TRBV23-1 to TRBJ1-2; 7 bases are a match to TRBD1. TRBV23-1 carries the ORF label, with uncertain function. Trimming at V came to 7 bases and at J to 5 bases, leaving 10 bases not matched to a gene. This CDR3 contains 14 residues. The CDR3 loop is CASTPGQTSYGYTF. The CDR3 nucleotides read TGCGCCAGCACCCCGGGACAGACATCTTATGGCTACACCTTC.

The CDR3, as DNA: TGTGCCAGTAGTATTGCGGGCACTGAAGCTTTCTTT. This codes for CASSIAGTEAFF. This sequence joins TRBV19 and TRBJ1-1; D uncertain. The CDR3 has 12 residues. Germline CDR1 reads LNHDA; CDR2 reads SQIVND (reference sequence). V was pared by 3 bases and J by 4 bases, with 6 bases between.

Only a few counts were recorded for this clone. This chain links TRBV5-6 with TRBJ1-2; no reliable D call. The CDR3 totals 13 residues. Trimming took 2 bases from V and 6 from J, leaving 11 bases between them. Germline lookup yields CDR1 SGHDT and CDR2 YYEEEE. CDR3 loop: CASSFSGWNGYTF. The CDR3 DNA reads TGTGCCAGCAGCTTCTCAGGTTGGAATGGCTACACCTTC.

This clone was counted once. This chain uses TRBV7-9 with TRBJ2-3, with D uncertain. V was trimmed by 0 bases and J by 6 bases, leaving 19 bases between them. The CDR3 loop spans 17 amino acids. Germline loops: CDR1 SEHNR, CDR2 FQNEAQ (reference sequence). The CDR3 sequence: CASSLASWSRVQDTQYF. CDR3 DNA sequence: TGTGCCAGCAGCTTAGCCTCCTGGTCCCGGGTGCAGGATACGCAGTATTTT.

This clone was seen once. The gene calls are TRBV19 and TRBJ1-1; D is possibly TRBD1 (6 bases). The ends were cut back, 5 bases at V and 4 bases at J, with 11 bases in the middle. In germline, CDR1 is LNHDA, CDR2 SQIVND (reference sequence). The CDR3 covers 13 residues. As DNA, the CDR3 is TGTGCCAGTAGTTCAGGGGCGGCCACTGAAGCTTTCTTT. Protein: CASSSGAATEAFF.

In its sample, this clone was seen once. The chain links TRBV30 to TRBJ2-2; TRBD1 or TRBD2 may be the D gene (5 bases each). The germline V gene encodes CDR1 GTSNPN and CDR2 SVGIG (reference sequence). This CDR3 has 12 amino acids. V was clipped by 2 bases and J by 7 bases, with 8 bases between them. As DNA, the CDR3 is TGTGCCTGGAGTCGGGACCTCGGGGAGCTGTTTTTT. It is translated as CAWSRDLGELFF. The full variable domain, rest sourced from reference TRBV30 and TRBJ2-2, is SQTIHQWPATLVQPVGSPLSLECTVEGTSNPNLYWYRQAAGRGLQLLFYSVGIGQISSEVPQNLSASRPQDRQFILSSKKLLLSDSGFYLCAWSRDLGELFFGEGSRLTVL.

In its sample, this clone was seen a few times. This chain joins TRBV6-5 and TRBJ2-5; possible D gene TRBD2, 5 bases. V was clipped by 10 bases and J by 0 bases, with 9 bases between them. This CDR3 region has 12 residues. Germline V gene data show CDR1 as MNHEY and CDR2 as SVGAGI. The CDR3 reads CATWRYQETQYF. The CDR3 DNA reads TGTGCCACTTGGAGGTACCAAGAGACCCAGTACTTC.

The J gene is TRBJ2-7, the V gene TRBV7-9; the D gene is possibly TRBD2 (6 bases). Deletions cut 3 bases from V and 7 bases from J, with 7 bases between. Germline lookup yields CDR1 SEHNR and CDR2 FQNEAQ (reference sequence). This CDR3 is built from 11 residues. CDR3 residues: CASSFRGEQYF. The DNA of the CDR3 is TGTGCCAGCAGCTTCCGGGGGGAGCAGTACTTC.

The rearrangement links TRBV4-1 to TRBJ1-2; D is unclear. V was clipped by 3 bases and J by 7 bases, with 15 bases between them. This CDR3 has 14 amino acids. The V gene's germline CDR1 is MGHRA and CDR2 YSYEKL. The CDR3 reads CASSHGVLVGGYTF. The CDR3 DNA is TGCGCCAGCAGCCATGGGGTTTTAGTTGGTGGCTACACCTTC.

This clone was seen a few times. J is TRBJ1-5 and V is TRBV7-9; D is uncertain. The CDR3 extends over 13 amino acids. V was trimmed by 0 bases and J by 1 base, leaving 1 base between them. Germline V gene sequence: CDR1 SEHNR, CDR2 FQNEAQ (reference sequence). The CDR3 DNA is TGTGCCAGCAGCTTAGCCAGCAATCAGCCCCAGCATTTT. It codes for CASSLASNQPQHF.

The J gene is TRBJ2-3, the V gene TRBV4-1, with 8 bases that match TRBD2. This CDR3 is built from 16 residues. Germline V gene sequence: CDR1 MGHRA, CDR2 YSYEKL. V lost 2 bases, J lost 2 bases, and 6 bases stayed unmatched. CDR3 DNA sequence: TGCGCCAGCAGCCAACGGACTAGCAGTTCCACAGATACGCAGTATTTT. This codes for CASSQRTSSSTDTQYF.

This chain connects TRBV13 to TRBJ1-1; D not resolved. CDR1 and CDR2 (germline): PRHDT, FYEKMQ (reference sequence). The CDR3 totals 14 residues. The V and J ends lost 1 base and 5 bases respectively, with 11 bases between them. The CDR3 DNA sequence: TGTGCCAGCAGCTTAGCTAGCTTTCCTACTGAAGCTTTCTTT. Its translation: CASSLASFPTEAFF. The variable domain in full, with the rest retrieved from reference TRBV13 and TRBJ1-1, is AAGVIQSPRHLIKEKRETATLKCYPIPRHDTVYWYQQGPGQDPQFLISFYEKMQSDKGSIPDRFSAQQFSDYHSELNMSSLELGDSALYFCASSLASFPTEAFFGQGTRLTVV.

CDR3 protein: CASSYSKGRGGYTF. In DNA, the CDR3 is TGTGCCAGCAGTTACTCGAAGGGTAGGGGTGGCTACACCTTC. This chain links TRBV6-5 with TRBJ1-2; tentative D call: TRBD1 (5 bases). The CDR3 covers 14 residues. V was shortened by 0 bases and J by 7 bases, with 12 bases between the two germline ends. The germline V gene has CDR1 MNHEY and CDR2 SVGAGI.

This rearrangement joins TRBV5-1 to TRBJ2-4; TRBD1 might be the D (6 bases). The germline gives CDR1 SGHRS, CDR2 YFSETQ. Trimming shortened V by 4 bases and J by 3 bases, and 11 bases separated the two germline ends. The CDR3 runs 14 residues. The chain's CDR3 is CASSSGGGKNIQYF. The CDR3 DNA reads TGCGCCAGCAGCAGTGGGGGCGGCAAAAACATTCAGTACTTC.

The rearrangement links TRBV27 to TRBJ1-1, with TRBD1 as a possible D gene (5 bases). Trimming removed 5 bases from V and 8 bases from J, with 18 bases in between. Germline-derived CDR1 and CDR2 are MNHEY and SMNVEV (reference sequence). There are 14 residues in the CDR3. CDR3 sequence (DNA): TGTGCCAGCAGTCCCGGGATGGGGGGGGAAGAAGCTTTCTTT. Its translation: CASSPGMGGEEAFF.

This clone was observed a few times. The CDR3 DNA reads TGTGCCAGCAGCTCCTACGGTCACATGGATAGCAATCAGCCCCAGCATTTT. This encodes CASSSYGHMDSNQPQHF. V and J are TRBV7-8 and TRBJ1-5; D is unclear. The CDR3 covers 17 residues. Trimming stripped 4 bases from V and 0 bases from J, with 16 bases between. Germline CDR1 is SGHVS and CDR2 is FQNEAQ.

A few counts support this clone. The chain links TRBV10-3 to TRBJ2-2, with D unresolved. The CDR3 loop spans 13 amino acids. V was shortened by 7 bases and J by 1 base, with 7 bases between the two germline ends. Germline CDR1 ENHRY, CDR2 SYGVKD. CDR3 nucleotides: TGTGCCATCACGCAGGAGAACACCGGGGAGCTGTTTTTT. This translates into CAITQENTGELFF.

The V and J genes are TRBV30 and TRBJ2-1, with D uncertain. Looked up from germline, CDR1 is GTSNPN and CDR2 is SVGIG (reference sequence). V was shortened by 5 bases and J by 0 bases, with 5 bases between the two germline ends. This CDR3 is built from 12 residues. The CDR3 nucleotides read TGTGCCTGGTCGAGCTCCTACAATGAGCAGTTCTTC. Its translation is CAWSSSYNEQFF.

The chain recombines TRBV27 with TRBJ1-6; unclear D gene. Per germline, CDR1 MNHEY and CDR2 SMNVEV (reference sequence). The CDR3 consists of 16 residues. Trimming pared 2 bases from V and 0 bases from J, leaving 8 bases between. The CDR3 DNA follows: TGTGCCAGCAGTTTACGGTTGAGCTCCTATAATTCACCCCTCCACTTT. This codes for CASSLRLSSYNSPLHF.

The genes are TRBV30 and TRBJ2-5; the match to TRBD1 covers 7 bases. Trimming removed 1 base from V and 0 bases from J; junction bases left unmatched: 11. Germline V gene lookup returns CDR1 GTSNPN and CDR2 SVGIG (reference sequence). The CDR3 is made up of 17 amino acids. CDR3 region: CAWSDDRDRSYQETQYF. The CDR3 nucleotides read TGTGCCTGGAGTGACGACCGGGACAGATCGTACCAAGAGACCCAGTACTTC.

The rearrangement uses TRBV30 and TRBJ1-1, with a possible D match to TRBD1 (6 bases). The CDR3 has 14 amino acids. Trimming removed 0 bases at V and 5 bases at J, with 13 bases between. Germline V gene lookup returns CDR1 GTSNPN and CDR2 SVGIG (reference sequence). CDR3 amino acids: CAWSVVGARTEAFF. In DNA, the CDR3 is TGTGCCTGGAGTGTGGTGGGGGCGCGAACTGAAGCTTTCTTT.

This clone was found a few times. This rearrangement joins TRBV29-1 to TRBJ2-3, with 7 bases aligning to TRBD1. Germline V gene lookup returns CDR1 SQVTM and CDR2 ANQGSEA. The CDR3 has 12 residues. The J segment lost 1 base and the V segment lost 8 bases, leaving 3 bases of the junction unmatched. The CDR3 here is CSFGTGTDTQYF. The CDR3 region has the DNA TGCAGCTTCGGGACAGGCACAGATACGCAGTATTTT.

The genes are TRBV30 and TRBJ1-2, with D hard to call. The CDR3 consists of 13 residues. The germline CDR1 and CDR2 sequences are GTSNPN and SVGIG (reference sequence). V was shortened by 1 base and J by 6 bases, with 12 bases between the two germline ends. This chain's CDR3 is CAWSGPTGDGYTF. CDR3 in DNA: TGTGCCTGGAGTGGCCCTACTGGGGATGGCTACACCTTC.

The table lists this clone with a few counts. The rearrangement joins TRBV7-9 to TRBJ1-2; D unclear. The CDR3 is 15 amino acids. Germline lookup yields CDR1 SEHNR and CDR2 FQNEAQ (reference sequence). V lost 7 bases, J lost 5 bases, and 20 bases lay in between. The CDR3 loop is CASTPTAGPGYGYTF. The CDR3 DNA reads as TGTGCCAGCACCCCGACCGCCGGGCCCGGATATGGCTACACCTTC.

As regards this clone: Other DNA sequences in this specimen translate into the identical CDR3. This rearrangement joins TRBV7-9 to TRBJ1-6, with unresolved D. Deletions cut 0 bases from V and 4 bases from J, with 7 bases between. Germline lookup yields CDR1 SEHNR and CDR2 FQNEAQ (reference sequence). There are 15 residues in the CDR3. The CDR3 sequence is CASSLATDYNSPLHF. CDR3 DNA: TGTGCCAGCAGCTTAGCGACTGATTATAATTCACCCCTCCACTTT.

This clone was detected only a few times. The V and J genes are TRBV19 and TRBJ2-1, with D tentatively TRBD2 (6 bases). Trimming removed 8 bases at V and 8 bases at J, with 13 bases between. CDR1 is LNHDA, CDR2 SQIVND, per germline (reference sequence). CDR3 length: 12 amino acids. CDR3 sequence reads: CASSWGVDEQFF. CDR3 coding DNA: TGTGCCAGTTCCTGGGGGGTGGATGAGCAGTTCTTC. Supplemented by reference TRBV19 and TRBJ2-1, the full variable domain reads DGGITQSPKYLFRKEGQNVTLSCEQNLNHDAMYWYRQDPGQGLRLIYYSQIVNDFQKGDIAEGYSVSREKKESFPLTVTSAQKNPTAFYLCASSWGVDEQFFGPGTRLTVL.

The CDR3 region is CASSPGQGSNQPQHF. For the CDR3, the DNA is TGTGCCAGCAGCCCAGGACAGGGGAGCAATCAGCCCCAGCATTTT. This chain uses TRBV5-6 with TRBJ1-5; 9 bases fit TRBD1. V was clipped by 4 bases and J by 1 base; unmatched bases: 3. CDR1 is SGHDT, CDR2 YYEEEE, per germline. The CDR3 covers 15 residues.